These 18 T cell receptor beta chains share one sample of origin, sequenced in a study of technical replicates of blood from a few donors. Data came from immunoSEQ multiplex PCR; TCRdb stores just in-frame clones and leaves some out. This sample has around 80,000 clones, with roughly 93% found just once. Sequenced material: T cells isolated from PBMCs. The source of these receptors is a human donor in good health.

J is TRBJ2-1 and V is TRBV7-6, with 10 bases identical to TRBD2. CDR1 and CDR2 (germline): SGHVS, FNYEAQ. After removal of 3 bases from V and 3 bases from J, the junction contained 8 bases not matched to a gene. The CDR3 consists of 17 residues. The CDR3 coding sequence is TGTGCCAGCAGCTTGGGTTTACTAGCGGGATTCTACAATGAGCAGTTCTTC. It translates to CASSLGLLAGFYNEQFF.

The DNA of the CDR3 is TGCGCCAGCAGCCAATATGCCGGGACTAGCGGGAGTAGGACCGGGGAGCTGTTTTTT. It yields the protein CASSQYAGTSGSRTGELFF. The gene calls are TRBV4-1 and TRBJ2-2, with 14 bases identical to TRBD2. In germline, CDR1 is MGHRA, CDR2 YSYEKL. V lost 2 bases, J lost 5 bases, and 10 bases stayed unmatched. The CDR3 has 19 amino acids.

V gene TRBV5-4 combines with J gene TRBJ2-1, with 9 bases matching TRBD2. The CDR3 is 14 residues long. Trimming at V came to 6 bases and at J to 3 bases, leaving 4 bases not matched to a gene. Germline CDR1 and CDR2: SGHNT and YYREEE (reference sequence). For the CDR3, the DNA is TGTGCCAGCAAGCTAGCGGGACTCTACAATGAGCAGTTCTTC. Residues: CASKLAGLYNEQFF.

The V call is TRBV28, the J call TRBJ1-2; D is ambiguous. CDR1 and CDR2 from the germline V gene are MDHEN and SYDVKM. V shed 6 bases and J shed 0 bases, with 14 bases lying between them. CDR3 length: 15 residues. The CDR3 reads CASSLAQEANYGYTF. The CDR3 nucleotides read TGTGCCAGCAGCCTGGCGCAGGAAGCTAACTATGGCTACACCTTC.

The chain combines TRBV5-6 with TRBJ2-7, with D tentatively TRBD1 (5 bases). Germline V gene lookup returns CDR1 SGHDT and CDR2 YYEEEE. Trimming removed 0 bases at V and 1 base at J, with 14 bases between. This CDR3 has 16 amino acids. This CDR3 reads CASSLEWGPSSYEQYF. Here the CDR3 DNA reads TGTGCCAGCAGCTTGGAATGGGGCCCGTCGTCCTACGAGCAGTACTTC.

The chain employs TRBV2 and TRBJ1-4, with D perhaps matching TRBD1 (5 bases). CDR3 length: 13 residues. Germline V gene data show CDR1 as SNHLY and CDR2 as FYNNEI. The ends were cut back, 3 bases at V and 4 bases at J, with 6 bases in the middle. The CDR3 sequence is CASSDDSNEKLFF. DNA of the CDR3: TGTGCCAGCAGTGATGACAGTAATGAAAAACTGTTTTTT.

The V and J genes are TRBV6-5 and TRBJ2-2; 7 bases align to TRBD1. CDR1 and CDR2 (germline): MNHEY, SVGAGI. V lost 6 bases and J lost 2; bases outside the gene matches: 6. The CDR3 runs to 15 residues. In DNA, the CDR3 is TGTGCCAGCAGCTCGGGACAGAAAAACACCGGGGAGCTGTTTTTT. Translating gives CASSSGQKNTGELFF.

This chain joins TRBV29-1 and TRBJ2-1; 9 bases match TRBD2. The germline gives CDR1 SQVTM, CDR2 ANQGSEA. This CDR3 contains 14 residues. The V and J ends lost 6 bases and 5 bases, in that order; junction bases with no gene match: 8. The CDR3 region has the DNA TGCAGCGTGGGGGGGACTAGCATTAACAATGAGCAGTTCTTC. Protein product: CSVGGTSINNEQFF.

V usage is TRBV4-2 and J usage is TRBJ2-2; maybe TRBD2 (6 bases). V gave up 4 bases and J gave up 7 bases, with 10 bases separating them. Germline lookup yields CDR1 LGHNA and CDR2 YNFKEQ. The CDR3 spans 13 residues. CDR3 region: CASSPRGIGELFF. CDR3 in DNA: TGTGCCAGCAGCCCCCGGGGGATCGGGGAGCTGTTTTTT.

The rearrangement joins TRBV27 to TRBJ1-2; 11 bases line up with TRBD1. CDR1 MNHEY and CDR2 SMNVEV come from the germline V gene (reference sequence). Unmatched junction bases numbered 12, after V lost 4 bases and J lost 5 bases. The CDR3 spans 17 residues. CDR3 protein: CASSSGQGALTDYGYTF. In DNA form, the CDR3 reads TGTGCCAGCAGTTCCGGACAGGGGGCTTTGACGGATTATGGCTACACCTTC.

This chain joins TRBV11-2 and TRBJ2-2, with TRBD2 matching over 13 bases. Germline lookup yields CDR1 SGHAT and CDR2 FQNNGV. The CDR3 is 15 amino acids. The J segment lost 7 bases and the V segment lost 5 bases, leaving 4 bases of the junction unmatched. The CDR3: CASSRTSGRRGELFF. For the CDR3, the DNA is TGTGCCAGCAGCCGGACTAGCGGGAGACGCGGGGAGCTGTTTTTT.

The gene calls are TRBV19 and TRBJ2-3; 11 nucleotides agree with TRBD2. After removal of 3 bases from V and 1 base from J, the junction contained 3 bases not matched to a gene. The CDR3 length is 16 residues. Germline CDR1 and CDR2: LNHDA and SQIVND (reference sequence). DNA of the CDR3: TGTGCCAGTAGTATCTTAGCGGGAGGGCGCACAGATACGCAGTATTTT. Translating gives CASSILAGGRTDTQYF.

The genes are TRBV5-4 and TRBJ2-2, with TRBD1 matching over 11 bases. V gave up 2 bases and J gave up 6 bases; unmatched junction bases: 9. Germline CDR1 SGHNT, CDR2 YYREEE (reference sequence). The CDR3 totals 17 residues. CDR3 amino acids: CASSFLPGTGGSGELFF. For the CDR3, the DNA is TGTGCCAGCAGCTTCCTGCCTGGGACAGGGGGATCCGGGGAGCTGTTTTTT. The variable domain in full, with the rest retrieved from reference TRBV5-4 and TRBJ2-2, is ETGVTQSPTHLIKTRGQQVTLRCSSQSGHNTVSWYQQALGQGPQFIFQYYREEENGRGNFPPRFSGLQFPNYSSELNVNALELDDSALYLCASSFLPGTGGSGELFFGEGSRLTVL.

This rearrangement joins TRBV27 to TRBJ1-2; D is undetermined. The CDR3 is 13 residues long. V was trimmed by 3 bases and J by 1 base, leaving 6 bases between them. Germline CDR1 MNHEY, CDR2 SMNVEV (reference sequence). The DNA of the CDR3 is TGTGCCAGCAGTTTCGGGGATAACTATGGCTACACCTTC. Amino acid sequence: CASSFGDNYGYTF.

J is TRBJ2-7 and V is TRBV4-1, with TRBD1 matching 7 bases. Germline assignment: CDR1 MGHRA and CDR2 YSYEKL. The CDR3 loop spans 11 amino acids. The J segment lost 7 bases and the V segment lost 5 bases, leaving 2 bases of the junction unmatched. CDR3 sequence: CASSARGEQYF. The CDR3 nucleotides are TGCGCCAGCAGCGCCAGGGGGGAGCAGTACTTC.

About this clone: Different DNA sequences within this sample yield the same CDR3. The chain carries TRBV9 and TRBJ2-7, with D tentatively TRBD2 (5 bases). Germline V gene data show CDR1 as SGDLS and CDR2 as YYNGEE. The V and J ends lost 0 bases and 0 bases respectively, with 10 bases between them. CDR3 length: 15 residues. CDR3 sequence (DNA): TGTGCCAGCAGCGTAGCGGGATCCAGCTCCTACGAGCAGTACTTC. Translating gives CASSVAGSSSYEQYF.

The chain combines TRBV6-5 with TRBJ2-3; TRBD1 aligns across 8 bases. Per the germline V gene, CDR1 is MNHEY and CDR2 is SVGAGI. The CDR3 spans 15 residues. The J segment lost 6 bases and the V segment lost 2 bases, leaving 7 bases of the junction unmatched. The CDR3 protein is CASSYPGRGPDTQYF. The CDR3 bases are TGTGCCAGCAGTTACCCAGGCAGGGGGCCTGATACGCAGTATTTT.

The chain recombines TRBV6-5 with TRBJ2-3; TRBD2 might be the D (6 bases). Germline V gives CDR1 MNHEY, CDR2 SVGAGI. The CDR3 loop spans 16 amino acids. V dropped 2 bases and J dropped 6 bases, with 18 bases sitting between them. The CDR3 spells CASSYRAGLLGDTQYF. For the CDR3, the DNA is TGTGCCAGCAGTTACAGAGCGGGCCTCTTGGGTGATACGCAGTATTTT.